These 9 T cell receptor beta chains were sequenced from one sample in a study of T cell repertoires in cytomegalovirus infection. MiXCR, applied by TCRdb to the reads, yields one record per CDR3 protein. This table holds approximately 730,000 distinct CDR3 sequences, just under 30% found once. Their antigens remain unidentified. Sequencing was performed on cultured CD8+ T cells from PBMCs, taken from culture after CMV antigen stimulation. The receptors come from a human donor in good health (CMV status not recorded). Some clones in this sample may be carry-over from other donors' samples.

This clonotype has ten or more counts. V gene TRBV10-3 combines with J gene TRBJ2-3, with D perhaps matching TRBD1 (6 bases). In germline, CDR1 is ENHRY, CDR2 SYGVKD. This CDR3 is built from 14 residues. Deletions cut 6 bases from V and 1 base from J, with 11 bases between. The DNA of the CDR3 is TGTGCCATCAGACACAGGGAAGGCACAGATACGCAGTATTTT. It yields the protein CAIRHREGTDTQYF.

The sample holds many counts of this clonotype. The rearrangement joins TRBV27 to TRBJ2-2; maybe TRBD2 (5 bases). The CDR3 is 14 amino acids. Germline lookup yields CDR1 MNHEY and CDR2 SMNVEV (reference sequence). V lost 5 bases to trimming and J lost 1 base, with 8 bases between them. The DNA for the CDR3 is TGTGCCAGCAGTCCGGGGAAGAACACCGGGGAGCTGTTTTTT. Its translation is CASSPGKNTGELFF.

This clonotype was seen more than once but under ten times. CDR3: CASSYRSGGDTGELFF. The CDR3 DNA sequence: TGTGCCAGCAGTTACAGATCAGGGGGCGACACCGGGGAGCTGTTTTTT. The chain joins TRBV6-6 to TRBJ2-2, with TRBD1 identical over 8 bases. CDR3 length: 16 amino acids. The J segment lost 3 bases and the V segment lost 2 bases, leaving 5 bases of the junction unmatched. Germline CDR1 is MNHNY and CDR2 is SVGAGI (reference sequence).

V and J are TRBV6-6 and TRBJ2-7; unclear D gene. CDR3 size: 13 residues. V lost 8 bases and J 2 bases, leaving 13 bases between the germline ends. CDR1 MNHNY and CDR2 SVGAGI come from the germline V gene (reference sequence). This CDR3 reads CASQAQYTYEQYV. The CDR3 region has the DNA TGTGCCAGCCAGGCGCAGTACACCTACGAGCAGTACGTC.

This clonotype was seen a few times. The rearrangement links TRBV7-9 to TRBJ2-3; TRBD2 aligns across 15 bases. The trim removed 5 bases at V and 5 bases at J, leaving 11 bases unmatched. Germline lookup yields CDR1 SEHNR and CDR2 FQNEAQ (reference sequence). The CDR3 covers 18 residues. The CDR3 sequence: CASSARTSGGAQGDTQYF. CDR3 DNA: TGTGCCAGCAGCGCGAGGACTAGCGGGGGGGCCCAAGGAGATACGCAGTATTTT.

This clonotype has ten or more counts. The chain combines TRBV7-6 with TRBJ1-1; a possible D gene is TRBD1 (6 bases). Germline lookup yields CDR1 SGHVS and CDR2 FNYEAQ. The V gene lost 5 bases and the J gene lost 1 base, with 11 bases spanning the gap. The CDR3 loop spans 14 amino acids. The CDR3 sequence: CASSLGHPNTEAFF. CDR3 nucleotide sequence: TGTGCCAGCAGCCTGGGACACCCGAACACTGAAGCTTTCTTT.

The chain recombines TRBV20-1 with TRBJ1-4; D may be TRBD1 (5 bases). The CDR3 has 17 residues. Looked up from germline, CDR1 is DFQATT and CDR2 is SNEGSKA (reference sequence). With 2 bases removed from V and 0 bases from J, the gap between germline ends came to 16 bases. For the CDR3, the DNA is TGCAGTGCTAGACCTGGGGGAGGTCTTGCAACTAATGAAAAACTGTTTTTT. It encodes CSARPGGGLATNEKLFF.

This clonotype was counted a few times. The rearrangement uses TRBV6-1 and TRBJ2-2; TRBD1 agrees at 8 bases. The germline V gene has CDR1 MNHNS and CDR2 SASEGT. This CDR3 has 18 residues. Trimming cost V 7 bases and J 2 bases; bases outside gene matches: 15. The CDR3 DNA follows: TGTGCCAGCACCCCATGGACAGGGACTCACCTAAACACCGGGGAGCTGTTTTTT. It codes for CASTPWTGTHLNTGELFF.

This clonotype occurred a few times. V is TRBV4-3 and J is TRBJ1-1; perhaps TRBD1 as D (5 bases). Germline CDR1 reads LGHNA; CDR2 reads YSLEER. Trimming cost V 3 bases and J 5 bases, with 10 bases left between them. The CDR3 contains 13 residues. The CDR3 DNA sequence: TGCGCCAGCAGCCAGGGGGTAAAGACTGAAGCTTTCTTT. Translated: CASSQGVKTEAFF.